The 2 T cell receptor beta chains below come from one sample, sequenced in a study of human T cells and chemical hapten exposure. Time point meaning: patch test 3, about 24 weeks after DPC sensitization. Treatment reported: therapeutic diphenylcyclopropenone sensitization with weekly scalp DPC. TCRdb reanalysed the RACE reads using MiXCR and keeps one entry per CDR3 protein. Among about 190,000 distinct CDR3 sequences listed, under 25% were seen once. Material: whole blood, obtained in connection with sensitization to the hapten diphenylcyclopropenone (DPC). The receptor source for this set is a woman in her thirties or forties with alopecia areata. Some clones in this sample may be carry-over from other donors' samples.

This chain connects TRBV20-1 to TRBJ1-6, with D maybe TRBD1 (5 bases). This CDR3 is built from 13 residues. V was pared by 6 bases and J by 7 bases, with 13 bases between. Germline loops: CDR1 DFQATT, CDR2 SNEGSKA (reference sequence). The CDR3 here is CSAPGLSNSPLHF. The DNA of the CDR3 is TGCAGTGCACCGGGACTCTCGAATTCACCCCTCCACTTT.

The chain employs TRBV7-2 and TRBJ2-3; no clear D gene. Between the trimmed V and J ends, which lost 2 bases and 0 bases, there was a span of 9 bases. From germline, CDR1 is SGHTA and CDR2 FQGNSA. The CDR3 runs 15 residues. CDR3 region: CASSLRRSSTDTQYF. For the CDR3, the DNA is TGTGCCAGCAGCTTAAGGCGGAGTAGCACAGATACGCAGTATTTT.